What follows describes a single T cell receptor beta chain. The antigen remains unidentified. The sample is drawn from a study of CD8 T cells in ankylosing spondylitis. TCRdb reanalysed the 5' RACE reads using MiXCR and keeps one entry per CDR3 protein. In the table there are roughly 100,000 distinct CDR3 sequences, around 24% of which are singletons. This CDR3 spans 14 amino acids. Looked up from germline, CDR1 is MNHEY and CDR2 is SMNVEV (reference sequence). V shed 6 bases, J shed 5 bases, and the junction held 9 bases outside the gene matches. Regarding the study as a whole: Earlier reports found some motif variants in synovial fluid and blood in reactive arthritis.

The chain combines TRBV27 with TRBJ2-7, with 8 bases matching TRBD2. The specimen was synovial fluid, either unsorted or a sorted T cell fraction (not recorded which). This TCR derives from a male donor with ankylosing spondylitis. In DNA form, the CDR3 reads TGTGCCAGCAGGGACAAGCGGGAGCGGCACGAGCAGTACTTC. Residues: CASRDKRERHEQYF.